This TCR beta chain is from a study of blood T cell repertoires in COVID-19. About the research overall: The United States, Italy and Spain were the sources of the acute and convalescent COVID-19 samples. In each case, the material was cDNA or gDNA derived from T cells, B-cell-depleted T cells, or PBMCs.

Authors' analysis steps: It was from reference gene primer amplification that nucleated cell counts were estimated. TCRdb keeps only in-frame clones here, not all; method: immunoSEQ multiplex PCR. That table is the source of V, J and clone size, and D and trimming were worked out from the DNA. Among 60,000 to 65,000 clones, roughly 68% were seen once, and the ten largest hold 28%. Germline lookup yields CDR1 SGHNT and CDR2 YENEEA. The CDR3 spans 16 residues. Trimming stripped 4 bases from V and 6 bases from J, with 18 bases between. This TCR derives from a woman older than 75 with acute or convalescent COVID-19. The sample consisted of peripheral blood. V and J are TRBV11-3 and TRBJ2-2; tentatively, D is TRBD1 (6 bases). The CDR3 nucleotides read TGTGCCAGCAGCTCGTCGTGGGGGCTCCGATCCGGGGAGCTGTTTTTT. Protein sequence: CASSSSWGLRSGELFF.